Detailed here is one T cell receptor (beta chain). Its antigen is as yet unknown. The entry originates in a study of T cells in Graves' hyperthyroidism and ophthalmopathy. Broader study findings: Ophthalmopathy prediction by the model preceded onset by a median roughly 6 months.

Amplified regions were TCR beta CDR3 sequences from RNA transcripts. Carried out on the TCR CDR3, a first-round RT-PCR used the HTBI primer set. MiXCR was run by TCRdb on the multiplex PCR reads, yielding one entry per CDR3 protein. The repertoire holds about 150,000 distinct CDR3 sequences, over 20% seen once, with around 69% in the top ten. Trimming stripped 2 bases from V and 2 bases from J, with 15 bases between. The germline gives CDR1 DFQATT, CDR2 SNEGSKA (reference sequence). CDR3 length equals 15 residues. Patients aged 18 to 65 had newly diagnosed hyperthyroidism lasting under 2 months. The chain carries TRBV20-1 and TRBJ1-1; a possible D gene is TRBD1 (5 bases). This TCR was recovered from a woman in her forties or fifties with Graves' hyperthyroidism that later progressed to Graves' ophthalmopathy. The sequencing sample was made of blood. The DNA for the CDR3 is TGCAGTGCTAGATCTTACCAGGGAATTAACACTGAAGCTTTCTTT. Its translation is CSARSYQGINTEAFF.